This T cell receptor beta chain originates from a study of molecular identifiers for immune sequencing clone quantification. One entry per CDR3 protein results from TCRdb running MiXCR on the PCR reads. Among approximately 500,000 distinct CDR3 sequences listed, roughly 23% were seen once. This clonotype was counted a few times. Germline CDR1 MNHEY, CDR2 SMNVEV (reference sequence). Between the trimmed V and J ends, which lost 4 bases and 5 bases, there was a span of 8 bases. CDR3 size: 13 residues. The chain uses TRBV27 and TRBJ1-4; D not resolved. The receptor's source is a human donor in good health. Some libraries in this study had Jurkat cell RNA spiked in. Material: naive CD8+ T cells from blood, with Jurkat cell RNA spiked in. Subset given: FACS-sorted CD8+CD4-CCR7+CD45RA+ naive T cells. The CDR3 nucleotides read TGTGCCAGCAGTTCTGGGTACAATGAAAAACTGTTTTTT. This codes for CASSSGYNEKLFF.